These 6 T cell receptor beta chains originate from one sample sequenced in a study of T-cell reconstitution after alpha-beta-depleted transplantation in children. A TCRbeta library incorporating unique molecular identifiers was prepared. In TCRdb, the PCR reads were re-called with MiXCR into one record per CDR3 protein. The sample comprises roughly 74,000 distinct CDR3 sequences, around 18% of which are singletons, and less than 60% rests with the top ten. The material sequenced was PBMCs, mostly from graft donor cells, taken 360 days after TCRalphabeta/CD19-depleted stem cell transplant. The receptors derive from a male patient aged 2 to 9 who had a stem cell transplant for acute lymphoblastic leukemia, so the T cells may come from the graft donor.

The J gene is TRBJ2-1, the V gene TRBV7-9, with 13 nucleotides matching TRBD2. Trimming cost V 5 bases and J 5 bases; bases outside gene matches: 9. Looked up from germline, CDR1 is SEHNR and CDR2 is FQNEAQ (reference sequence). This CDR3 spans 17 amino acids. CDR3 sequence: CASSHTSGRALNNEQFF. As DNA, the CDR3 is TGTGCCAGCAGCCACACTAGCGGGAGGGCCTTAAACAATGAGCAGTTCTTC.

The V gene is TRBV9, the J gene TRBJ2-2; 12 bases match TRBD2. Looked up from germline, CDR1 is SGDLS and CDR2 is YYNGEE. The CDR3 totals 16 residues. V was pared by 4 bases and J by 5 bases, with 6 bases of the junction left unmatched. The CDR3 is CASSSTSGRKTGELFF. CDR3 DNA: TGTGCCAGCAGCTCAACTAGCGGGAGGAAAACCGGGGAGCTGTTTTTT.

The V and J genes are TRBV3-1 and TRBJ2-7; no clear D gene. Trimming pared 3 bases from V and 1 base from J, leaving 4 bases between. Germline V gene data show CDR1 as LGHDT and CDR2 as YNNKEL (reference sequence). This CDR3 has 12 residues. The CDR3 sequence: CASSHASYEQYF. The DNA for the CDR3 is TGTGCCAGCAGCCACGCATCCTACGAGCAGTACTTC.

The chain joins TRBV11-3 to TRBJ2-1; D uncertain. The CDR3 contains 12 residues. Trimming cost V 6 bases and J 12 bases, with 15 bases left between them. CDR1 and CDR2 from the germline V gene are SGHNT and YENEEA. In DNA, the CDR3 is TGTGCCAGCAGGGGTGGTGAGTCCCGGCAGTTCTTC. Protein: CASRGGESRQFF.

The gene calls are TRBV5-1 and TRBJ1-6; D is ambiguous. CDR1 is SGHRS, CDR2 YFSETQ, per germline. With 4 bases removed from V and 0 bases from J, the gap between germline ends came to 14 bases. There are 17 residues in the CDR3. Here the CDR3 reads CASSPRGQSSYNSPLHF. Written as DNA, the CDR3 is TGCGCCAGCAGCCCGAGAGGGCAGAGCTCCTATAATTCACCCCTCCACTTT.

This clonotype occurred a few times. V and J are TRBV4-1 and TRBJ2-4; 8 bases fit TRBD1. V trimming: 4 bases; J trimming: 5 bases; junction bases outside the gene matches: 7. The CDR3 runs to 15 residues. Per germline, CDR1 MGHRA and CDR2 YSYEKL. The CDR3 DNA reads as TGCGCCAGCAGCCTTAGACAGGGGATCCAAAACATTCAGTACTTC. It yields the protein CASSLRQGIQNIQYF.